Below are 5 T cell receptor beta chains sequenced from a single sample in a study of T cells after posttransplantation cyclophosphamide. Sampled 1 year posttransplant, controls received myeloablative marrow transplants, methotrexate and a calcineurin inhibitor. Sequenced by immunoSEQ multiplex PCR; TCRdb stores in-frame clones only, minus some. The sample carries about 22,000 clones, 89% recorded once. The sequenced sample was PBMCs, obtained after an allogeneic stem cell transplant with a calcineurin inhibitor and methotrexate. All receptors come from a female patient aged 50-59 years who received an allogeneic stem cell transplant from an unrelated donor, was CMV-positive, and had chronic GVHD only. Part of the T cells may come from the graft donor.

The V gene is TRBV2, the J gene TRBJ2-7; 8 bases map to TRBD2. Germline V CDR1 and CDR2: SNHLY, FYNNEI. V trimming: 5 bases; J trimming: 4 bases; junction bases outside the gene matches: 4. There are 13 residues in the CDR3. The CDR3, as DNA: TGTGCCAGCAGTTTAGCGGGACTGTACGAGCAGTACTTC. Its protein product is CASSLAGLYEQYF.

The CDR3 nucleotides are TGTGCCAGCAGCGAGGGACTAGCGGAAAGCTCCTACAATGAGCAGTTCTTC. It translates to CASSEGLAESSYNEQFF. The chain is built from TRBV5-6 and TRBJ2-1; 11 nucleotides line up with TRBD2. V lost 4 bases to trimming and J lost 0 bases; unmatched junction nucleotides: 6. CDR1 and CDR2 from the germline V gene are SGHDT and YYEEEE. There are 17 residues in the CDR3. The whole variable domain, filled in from reference TRBV5-6 and TRBJ2-1, reads DAGVTQSPTHLIKTRGQQVTLRCSPKSGHDTVSWYQQALGQGPQFIFQYYEEEERQRGNFPDRFSGHQFPNYSSELNVNALLLGDSALYLCASSEGLAESSYNEQFFGPGTRLTVL.

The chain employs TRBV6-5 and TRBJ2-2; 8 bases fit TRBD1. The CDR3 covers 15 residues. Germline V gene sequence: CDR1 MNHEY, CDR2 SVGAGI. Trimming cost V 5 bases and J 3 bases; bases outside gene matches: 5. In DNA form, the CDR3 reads TGTGCCAGCAGTGCAGGGGGCTACGACACCGGGGAGCTGTTTTTT. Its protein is CASSAGGYDTGELFF.

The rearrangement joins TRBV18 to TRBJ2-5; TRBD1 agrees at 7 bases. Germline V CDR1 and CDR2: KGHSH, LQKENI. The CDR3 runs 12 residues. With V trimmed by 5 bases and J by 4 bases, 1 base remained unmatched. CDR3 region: CASSGDRETQYF. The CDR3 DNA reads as TGTGCCAGCTCAGGGGACAGAGAGACCCAGTACTTC.

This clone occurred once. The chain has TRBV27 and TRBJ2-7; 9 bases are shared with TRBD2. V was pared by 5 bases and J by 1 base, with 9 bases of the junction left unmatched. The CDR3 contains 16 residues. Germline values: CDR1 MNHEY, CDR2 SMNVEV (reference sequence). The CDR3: CASSIGWSGRSYEQYF. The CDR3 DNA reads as TGTGCCAGCAGTATCGGTTGGAGCGGGAGGTCCTACGAGCAGTACTTC.